This is a list of T cell receptor beta chains from one sample in a study of T cells in Graves' hyperthyroidism and ophthalmopathy. TCRdb re-called the multiplex PCR reads with MiXCR, one entry per CDR3 protein. Of roughly 280,000 distinct CDR3 sequences in the sample, 22% are singletons; the top ten hold under 65%. The material sequenced was blood. All receptors come from a man aged 30-40 years with Graves' ophthalmopathy. Each CDR3 is given without its conserved first and last residue. Each record gives: D gene, V gene, CDR3 protein. A D gene is named only where the DNA matches it firmly.

d_gene: NA
v_gene: TRBV5-1
CDR3aa: ASSFEVGATQY

d_gene: TRBD1
v_gene: TRBV28
CDR3aa: ASSQARTGRNQPQH

d_gene: TRBD2
v_gene: TRBV3-1
CDR3aa: ASSQPGLVPRDEQY

d_gene: TRBD1
v_gene: TRBV6-1
CDR3aa: ASKPGTGGGNQPQH

d_gene: TRBD1
v_gene: TRBV12-3/TRBV12-4
CDR3aa: ASSSQGAKDGYT

d_gene: NA
v_gene: TRBV11-3
CDR3aa: ASSLLLERYETQY

d_gene: TRBD2
v_gene: TRBV9
CDR3aa: ASSPGTSGFTDTQY

d_gene: NA
v_gene: TRBV14
CDR3aa: ASSPGRTWEKLF

d_gene: NA
v_gene: TRBV3-1
CDR3aa: ASSQLAEQF

d_gene: NA
v_gene: TRBV11-2
CDR3aa: ASSLDLRGFEQY

d_gene: NA
v_gene: TRBV11-2
CDR3aa: ASSPTLQAGSYEQY

d_gene: NA
v_gene: TRBV6-1
CDR3aa: ASRTRPSPLH

d_gene: NA
v_gene: TRBV6-1
CDR3aa: ASRKGGTNYGYT

d_gene: NA
v_gene: TRBV13
CDR3aa: ASSSGGGGVGTGELF

d_gene: NA
v_gene: TRBV24-1
CDR3aa: ATSDSDSYYEQY

d_gene: NA
v_gene: TRBV10-3
CDR3aa: AISESAGYEQY

d_gene: TRBD1
v_gene: TRBV12-3/TRBV12-4
CDR3aa: ASSLVGTGTDEQY

d_gene: TRBD1
v_gene: TRBV29-1
CDR3aa: SVLTGEDYGYT

d_gene: TRBD2
v_gene: TRBV7-3
CDR3aa: ASSPGTSGSHEQY

d_gene: TRBD1
v_gene: TRBV28
CDR3aa: ASSPPEAGGGRETQY

d_gene: NA
v_gene: TRBV6-5
CDR3aa: ASSYAGASGNTIY

d_gene: NA
v_gene: TRBV9
CDR3aa: ASSVGGAPLYNEQF

d_gene: NA
v_gene: TRBV28
CDR3aa: ASVTRGAGNNQPQH

d_gene: TRBD2
v_gene: TRBV20-1
CDR3aa: SAPHLAGGKGYNEQF

d_gene: TRBD1
v_gene: TRBV2
CDR3aa: ASKGQGVEKLF

d_gene: NA
v_gene: TRBV28
CDR3aa: ASSRPGTGGY

d_gene: NA
v_gene: TRBV10-3
CDR3aa: AISDYGDPGADTQY

d_gene: TRBD2
v_gene: TRBV30
CDR3aa: AWRRKREFSTDTQY

d_gene: TRBD1
v_gene: TRBV2
CDR3aa: ASRPTRTGTYGYT

d_gene: NA
v_gene: TRBV20-1
CDR3aa: SARPSLGNVFGGNTIY

d_gene: NA
v_gene: TRBV7-9
CDR3aa: ASNSLESPNQPQH

d_gene: NA
v_gene: TRBV5-6
CDR3aa: ASSEGWVRSTDTQY

d_gene: TRBD1
v_gene: TRBV5-8
CDR3aa: ASSFTGTATDTQY

d_gene: TRBD1
v_gene: TRBV11-2
CDR3aa: ASSSQGGLTEAF

d_gene: TRBD2
v_gene: TRBV20-1
CDR3aa: SAPPSGSSYNEQF

d_gene: NA
v_gene: TRBV3-1
CDR3aa: ASSGGPYGYT